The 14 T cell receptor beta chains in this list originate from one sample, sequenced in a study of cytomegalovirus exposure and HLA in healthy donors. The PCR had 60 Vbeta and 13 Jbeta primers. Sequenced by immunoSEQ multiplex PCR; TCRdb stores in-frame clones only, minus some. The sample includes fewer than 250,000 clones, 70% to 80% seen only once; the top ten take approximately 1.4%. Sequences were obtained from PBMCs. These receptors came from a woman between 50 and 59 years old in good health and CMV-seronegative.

CDR3 sequence reads: CASSLERQANQPQHF. In nucleotides, the CDR3 is TGTGCCAGCTCGCTTGAAAGACAGGCAAATCAGCCCCAGCATTTT. This chain connects TRBV18 to TRBJ1-5; the D gene is possibly TRBD1 (6 bases). Germline CDR1 KGHSH, CDR2 LQKENI. V was pared by 6 bases and J by 4 bases, with 16 bases between. The CDR3 length is 15 residues.

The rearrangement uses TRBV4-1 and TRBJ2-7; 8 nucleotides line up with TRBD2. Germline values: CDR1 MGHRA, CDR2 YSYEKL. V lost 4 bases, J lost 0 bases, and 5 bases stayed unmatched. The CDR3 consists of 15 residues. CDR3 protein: CASSRPGGVSYEQYF. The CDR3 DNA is TGCGCCAGCAGCCGACCGGGGGGGGTCTCCTACGAGCAGTACTTC.

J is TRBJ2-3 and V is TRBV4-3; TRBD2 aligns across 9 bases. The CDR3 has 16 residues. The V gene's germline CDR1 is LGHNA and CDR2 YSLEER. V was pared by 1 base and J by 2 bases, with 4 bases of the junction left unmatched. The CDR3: CASSQVGGGATDTQYF. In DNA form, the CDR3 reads TGCGCCAGCAGCCAAGTGGGCGGGGGGGCCACAGATACGCAGTATTTT.

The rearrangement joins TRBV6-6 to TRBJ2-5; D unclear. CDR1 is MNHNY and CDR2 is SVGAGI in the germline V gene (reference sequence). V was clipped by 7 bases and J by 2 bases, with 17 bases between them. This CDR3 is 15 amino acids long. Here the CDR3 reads CASNFHPQRQETQYF. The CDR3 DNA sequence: TGTGCCAGCAACTTCCACCCACAGAGACAAGAGACCCAGTACTTC.

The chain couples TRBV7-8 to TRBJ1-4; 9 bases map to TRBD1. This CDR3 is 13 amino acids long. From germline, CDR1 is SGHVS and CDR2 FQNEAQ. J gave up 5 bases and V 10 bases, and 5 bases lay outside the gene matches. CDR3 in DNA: TGTGCCATCAAGGACAGGGGAAATGAAAAACTGTTTTTT. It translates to CAIKDRGNEKLFF. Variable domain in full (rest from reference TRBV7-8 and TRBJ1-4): GAGVSQSPRYKVAKRGQDVALRCDPISGHVSLFWYQQALGQGPEFLTYFQNEAQLDKSGLPSDRFFAERPEGSVSTLKIQRTQQEDSAVYLCAIKDRGNEKLFFGSGTQLSVL.

This CDR3 reads CASRDSINTEAFF. The CDR3 nucleotides read TGTGCCAGTAGGGACAGCATTAACACTGAAGCTTTCTTT. This chain connects TRBV19 to TRBJ1-1; the D gene is possibly TRBD1 (6 bases). Germline CDR1 reads LNHDA; CDR2 reads SQIVND (reference sequence). This CDR3 is built from 13 residues. Trimming took off 6 bases at V and 2 bases at J, with 10 bases between the two ends.

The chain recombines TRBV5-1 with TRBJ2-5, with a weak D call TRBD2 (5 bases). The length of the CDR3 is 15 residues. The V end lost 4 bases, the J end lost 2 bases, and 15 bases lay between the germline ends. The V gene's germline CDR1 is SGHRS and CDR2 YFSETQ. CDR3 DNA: TGCGCCAGCAGCCCAGAGCGCCTAGCTCAAGAGACCCAGTACTTC. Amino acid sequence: CASSPERLAQETQYF.

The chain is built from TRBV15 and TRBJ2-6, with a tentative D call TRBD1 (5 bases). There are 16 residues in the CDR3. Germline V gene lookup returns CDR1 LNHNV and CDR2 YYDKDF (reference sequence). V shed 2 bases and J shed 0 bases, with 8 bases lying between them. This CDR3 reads CATSRTTGSGANVLTF. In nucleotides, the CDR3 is TGTGCCACCAGCAGAACTACAGGCTCTGGGGCCAACGTCCTGACTTTC.

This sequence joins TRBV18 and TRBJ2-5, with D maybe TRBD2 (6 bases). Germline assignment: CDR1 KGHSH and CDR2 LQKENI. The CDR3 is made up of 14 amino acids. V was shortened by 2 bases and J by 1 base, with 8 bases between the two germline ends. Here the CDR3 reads CASSPSGVQETQYF. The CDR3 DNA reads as TGTGCCAGCTCACCATCGGGGGTCCAAGAGACCCAGTACTTC.

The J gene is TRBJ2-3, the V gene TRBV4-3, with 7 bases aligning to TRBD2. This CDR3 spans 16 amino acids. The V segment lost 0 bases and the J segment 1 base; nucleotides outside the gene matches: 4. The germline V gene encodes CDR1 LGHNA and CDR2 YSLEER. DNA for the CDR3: TGCGCCAGCAGCCAAGATTGGGGGAGGGGCACAGATACGCAGTATTTT. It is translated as CASSQDWGRGTDTQYF.

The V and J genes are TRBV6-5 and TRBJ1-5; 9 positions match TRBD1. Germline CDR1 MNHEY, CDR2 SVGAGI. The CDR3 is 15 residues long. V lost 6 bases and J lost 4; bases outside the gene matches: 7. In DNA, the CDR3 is TGTGCCAGCAGAGATGGGACAGGGAATAATCAGCCCCAGCATTTT. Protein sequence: CASRDGTGNNQPQHF.

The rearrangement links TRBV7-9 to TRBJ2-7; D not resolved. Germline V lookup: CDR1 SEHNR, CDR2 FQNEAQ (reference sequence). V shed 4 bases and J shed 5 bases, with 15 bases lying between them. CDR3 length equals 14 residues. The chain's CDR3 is CASSSPDMSNEQYF. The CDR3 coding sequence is TGTGCCAGCAGCTCGCCCGACATGTCCAACGAGCAGTACTTC. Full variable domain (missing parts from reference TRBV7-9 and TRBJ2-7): DTGVSQNPRHKITKRGQNVTFRCDPISEHNRLYWYRQTLGQGPEFLTYFQNEAQLEKSRLLSDRFSAERPKGSFSTLEIQRTEQGDSAMYLCASSSPDMSNEQYFGPGTRLTVT.

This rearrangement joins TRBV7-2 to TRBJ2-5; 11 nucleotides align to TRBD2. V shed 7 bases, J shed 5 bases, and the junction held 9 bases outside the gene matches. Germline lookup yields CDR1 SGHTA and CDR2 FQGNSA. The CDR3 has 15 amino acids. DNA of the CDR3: TGTGCCAGCACCCCCGGTAGCGGGGGGGCGGAGACCCAGTACTTC. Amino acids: CASTPGSGGAETQYF.

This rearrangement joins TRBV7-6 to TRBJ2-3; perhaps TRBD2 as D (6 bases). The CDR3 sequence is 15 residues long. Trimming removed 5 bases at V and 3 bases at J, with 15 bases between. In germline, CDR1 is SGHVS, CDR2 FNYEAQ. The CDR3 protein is CASSLRETWTDTQYF. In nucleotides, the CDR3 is TGTGCCAGCAGCCTCCGGGAGACTTGGACAGATACGCAGTATTTT.